The 8 T cell receptor beta chains below all came from one sample that was sequenced in a study of PD-L1 blockade in urothelial cancer. Profiling relied on immunoSEQ multiplex PCR, and the TCRdb table lists in-frame clones only, not all of them. The table has under 40,000 clones, around 89% seen once; the top ten hold around 2%. Sequenced here: PBMCs, sampled around atezolizumab (anti-PD-L1) treatment. These receptors were obtained from a man in his 60s with urothelial cancer.

The rearrangement uses TRBV28 and TRBJ2-2, with 9 bases fitting TRBD2. Germline CDR1 MDHEN, CDR2 SYDVKM. V gave up 5 bases and J gave up 2 bases; unmatched junction bases: 6. The CDR3 extends over 16 amino acids. The CDR3 DNA reads as TGTGCCAGCAGTCCCAGACTAGCGGTTAACACCGGGGAGCTGTTTTTT. It translates to CASSPRLAVNTGELFF.

This rearrangement joins TRBV10-1 to TRBJ2-2, with 8 bases lining up with TRBD2. V lost 8 bases and J lost 5; bases outside the gene matches: 7. The germline gives CDR1 WNHNN, CDR2 SYGVQD (reference sequence). The CDR3 extends over 14 amino acids. In DNA form, the CDR3 reads TGCGCCAGCGCGAAAGCGGGAGATACCGGGGAGCTGTTTTTT. Its translation: CASAKAGDTGELFF.

The V gene is TRBV5-4, the J gene TRBJ1-1; 9 bases match TRBD1. Germline CDR1 reads SGHNT; CDR2 reads YYREEE (reference sequence). The V gene end was trimmed by 3 bases and the J gene end by 6 bases; junction bases not matched to a gene: 6. The CDR3 sequence is 14 residues long. The CDR3 protein is CASSSDRGWAEAFF. CDR3 nucleotide sequence: TGTGCCAGCAGCTCCGACAGGGGGTGGGCTGAAGCTTTCTTT.

The genes are TRBV19 and TRBJ1-3; 9 bases agree with TRBD1. Germline V gene sequence: CDR1 LNHDA, CDR2 SQIVND (reference sequence). This CDR3 is 16 amino acids long. J gave up 0 bases and V 5 bases, and 5 bases lay outside the gene matches. In DNA, the CDR3 is TGTGCCAGTAGTCGGGACAGGGCCCGCTCTGGAAACACCATATATTTT. This translates into CASSRDRARSGNTIYF.

The gene calls are TRBV7-2 and TRBJ1-5; D remains ambiguous. Germline V gene lookup returns CDR1 SGHTA and CDR2 FQGNSA. The V and J ends lost 5 bases and 4 bases respectively, with 15 bases between them. The CDR3 runs 15 residues. The CDR3 reads CASSQMAGQNQPQHF. DNA of the CDR3: TGTGCCAGCAGCCAAATGGCAGGCCAGAATCAGCCCCAGCATTTT.

This sequence joins TRBV5-5 and TRBJ1-2; no clear D gene. Germline V CDR1 and CDR2: SGHKS, YYEKEE (reference sequence). CDR3 length equals 14 residues. Trimming cost V 0 bases and J 6 bases, with 12 bases left between them. This chain's CDR3 is CASSLDTVVHGYTF. CDR3 sequence (DNA): TGTGCCAGCAGCTTGGATACAGTAGTGCATGGCTACACCTTC. The entire variable domain, with the rest obtained from reference TRBV5-5 and TRBJ1-2, is as follows: DAGVTQSPTHLIKTRGQQVTLRCSPISGHKSVSWYQQVLGQGPQFIFQYYEKEERGRGNFPDRFSARQFPNYSSELNVNALLLGDSALYLCASSLDTVVHGYTFGSGTRLTVV.

The rearrangement uses TRBV18 and TRBJ2-7, with TRBD2 matching 12 bases. Trimming removed 1 base from V and 1 base from J; junction bases left unmatched: 8. The length of the CDR3 is 18 residues. Germline V gives CDR1 KGHSH, CDR2 LQKENI. The CDR3 DNA reads TGTGCCAGCTCACCACTGACTAGCGGGAGCGGGTGGTCCTACGAGCAGTACTTC. Encoded protein: CASSPLTSGSGWSYEQYF.

V gene TRBV28 combines with J gene TRBJ2-1; 8 bases match TRBD2. Losses at the gene ends were 1 base for V and 7 bases for J; bases not matched to a gene: 0. The CDR3 has 13 amino acids. CDR1 is MDHEN and CDR2 is SYDVKM in the germline V gene. The CDR3, as DNA: TGTGCCAGCAGTTTATTAGCGGGAAATGAGCAGTTCTTC. Its translation is CASSLLAGNEQFF.